The clone carrying this T cell receptor beta chain was observed many times. Germline V gene sequence: CDR1 MNHNS, CDR2 SASEGT. Deletions cut 6 bases from V and 3 bases from J, with 18 bases between. This CDR3 spans 15 amino acids. Relying on iRepertoire HTBI primers and Arm-PCR of CDR3 regions, the team built TCR beta libraries. From the multiplex PCR reads, TCRdb called clonotypes with MiXCR, one entry per CDR3 protein. The data show about 540,000 distinct CDR3 sequences, about 13% seen once. Time point given: newly diagnosed GD, antithyroid drugs for less than 3 months. The TCR library was made from RNA that had been extracted from PBMCs in TRIzol. Into tubes containing EDTA, roughly 8.3 milliliters of peripheral blood were drawn. The data belong to a study of regulatory T cells in long-lasting Graves disease. These data also formed part of another study, on T cells in Graves' hyperthyroidism and ophthalmopathy. From that second work: Patients showing uncontrolled infection, other autoimmune disease, pregnancy or lactation were ineligible. First-round RT-PCR of the TCR CDR3 relied on the HTBI primer set. The majority of expanded thyroid clonotypes above 0.001 also appeared in blood.

The rearrangement links TRBV6-1 to TRBJ2-7; D possibly corresponds to TRBD2 (6 bases). The source material was peripheral blood mononuclear cells (PBMCs), sampled at new diagnosis, from a patient treated with antithyroid drugs. The clonotype originates from a man in his thirties or forties with Graves disease. The CDR3 reads CASRGAREGSYEQYF. The CDR3 nucleotides are TGTGCCAGCAGAGGGGCGCGGGAAGGAAGCTACGAGCAGTACTTC.